The TCR beta chain described here comes from a study of blood T cells in healthy people across ages. Primed by a sample-barcoded 5' primer and a J-beta primer mix, a second PCR proceeded for roughly 7 to 12 cycles. Researchers report that each sample yielded at least 2.5 million CDR3-containing paired-end reads. MiXCR, run by TCRdb on the 5' RACE reads, gives a single entry per CDR3 protein. This sample yields around 940,000 distinct CDR3 sequences, of which roughly 50% are seen a single time; 20% to 25% belongs to the top ten. The V gene end was trimmed by 4 bases and the J gene end by 8 bases; junction bases not matched to a gene: 20. The CDR3 loop spans 19 amino acids. Germline CDR1 reads LGHNA; CDR2 reads YSLEER.

The chain employs TRBV4-3 and TRBJ2-1; 10 bases match TRBD2. The TCR was taken from a woman aged 55-70 years in good health. Source material: blood. CDR3 sequence: CASSPRYIRGLAGDDEQFF. CDR3 nucleotides: TGCGCCAGCAGCCCCCGGTACATCAGGGGGCTAGCGGGAGACGATGAGCAGTTCTTC.